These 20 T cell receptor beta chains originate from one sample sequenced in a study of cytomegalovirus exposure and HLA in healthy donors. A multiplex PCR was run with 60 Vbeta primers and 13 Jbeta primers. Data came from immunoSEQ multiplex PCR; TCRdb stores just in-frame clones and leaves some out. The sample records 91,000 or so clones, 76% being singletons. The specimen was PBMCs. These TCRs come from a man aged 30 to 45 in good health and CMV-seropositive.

The CDR3 loop reads CASSVDRGVYGYTF. As DNA, the CDR3 is TGTGCCAGCAGCGTTGACAGGGGGGTTTATGGCTACACCTTC. The V gene is TRBV5-4, the J gene TRBJ1-2; 9 positions match TRBD1. The V and J ends lost 4 bases and 5 bases, in that order; junction bases with no gene match: 6. Germline CDR1 and CDR2: SGHNT and YYREEE (reference sequence). This CDR3 is built from 14 residues.

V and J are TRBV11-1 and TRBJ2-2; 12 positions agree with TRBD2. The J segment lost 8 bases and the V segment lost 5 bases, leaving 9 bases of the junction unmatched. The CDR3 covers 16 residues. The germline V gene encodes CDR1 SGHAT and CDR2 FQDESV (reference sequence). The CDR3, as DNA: TGTGCCAGCAGCCCGGGACTAGCGGGTCCCAGGGGGGAGCTGTTTTTT. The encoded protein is CASSPGLAGPRGELFF.

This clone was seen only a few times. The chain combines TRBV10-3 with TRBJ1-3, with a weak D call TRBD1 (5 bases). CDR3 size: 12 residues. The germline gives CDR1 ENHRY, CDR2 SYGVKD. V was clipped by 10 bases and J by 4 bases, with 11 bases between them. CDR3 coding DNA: TGTGCCACACAGGCTGCGGGAAACACCATATATTTT. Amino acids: CATQAAGNTIYF.

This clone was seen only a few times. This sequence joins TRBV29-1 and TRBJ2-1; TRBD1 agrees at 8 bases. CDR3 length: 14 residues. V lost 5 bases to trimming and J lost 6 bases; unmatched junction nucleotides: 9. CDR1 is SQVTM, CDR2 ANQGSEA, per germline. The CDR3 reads CSVLVRGQSNEQFF. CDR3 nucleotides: TGCAGCGTTCTTGTCAGGGGGCAGAGCAATGAGCAGTTCTTC.

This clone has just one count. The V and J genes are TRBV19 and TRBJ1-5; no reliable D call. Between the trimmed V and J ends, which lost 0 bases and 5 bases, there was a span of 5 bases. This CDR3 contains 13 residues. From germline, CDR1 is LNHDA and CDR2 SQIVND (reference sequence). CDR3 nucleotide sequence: TGTGCCAGTAGTATAGATCTTGATCAGCCCCAGCATTTT. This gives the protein CASSIDLDQPQHF.

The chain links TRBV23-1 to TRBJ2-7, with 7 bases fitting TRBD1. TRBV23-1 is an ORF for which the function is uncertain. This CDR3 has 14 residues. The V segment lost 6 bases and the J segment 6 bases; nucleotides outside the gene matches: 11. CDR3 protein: CASSPQRQGCEQYV. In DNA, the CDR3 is TGCGCCAGCAGCCCCCAAAGACAGGGATGCGAGCAGTACGTC.

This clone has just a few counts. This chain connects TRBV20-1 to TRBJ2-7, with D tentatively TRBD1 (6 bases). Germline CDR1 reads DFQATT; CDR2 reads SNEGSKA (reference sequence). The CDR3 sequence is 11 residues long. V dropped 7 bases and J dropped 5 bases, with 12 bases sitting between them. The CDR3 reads CSVEQGNEQYV. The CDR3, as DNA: TGCAGTGTGGAACAGGGAAACGAGCAGTACGTC.

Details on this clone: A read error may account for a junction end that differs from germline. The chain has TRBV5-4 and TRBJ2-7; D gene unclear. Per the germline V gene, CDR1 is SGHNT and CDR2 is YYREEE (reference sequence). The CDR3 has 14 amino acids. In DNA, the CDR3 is TGTGCCAGACTTGAGAAAGTTCCCACCTTGTTCGGTACCTTC. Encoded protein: CARLEKVPTLFGTF.

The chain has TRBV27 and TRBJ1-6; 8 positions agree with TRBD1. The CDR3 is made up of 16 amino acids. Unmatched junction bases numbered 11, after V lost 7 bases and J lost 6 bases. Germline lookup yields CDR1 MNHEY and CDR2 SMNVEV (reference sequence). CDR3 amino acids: CASTMQGARFNSPLHF. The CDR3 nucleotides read TGTGCCAGCACCATGCAGGGGGCTCGGTTTAATTCACCCCTCCACTTT.

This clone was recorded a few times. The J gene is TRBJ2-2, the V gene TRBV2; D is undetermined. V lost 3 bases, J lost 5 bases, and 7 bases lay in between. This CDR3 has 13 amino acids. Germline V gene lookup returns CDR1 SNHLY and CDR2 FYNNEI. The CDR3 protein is CASSERRTGELFF. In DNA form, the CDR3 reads TGTGCCAGCAGTGAGCGGAGAACCGGGGAGCTGTTTTTT.

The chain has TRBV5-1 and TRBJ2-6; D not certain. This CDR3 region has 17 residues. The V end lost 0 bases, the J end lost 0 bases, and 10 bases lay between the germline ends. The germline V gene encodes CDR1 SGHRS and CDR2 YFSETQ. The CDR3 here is CASSLGTADSGANVLTF. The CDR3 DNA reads TGCGCCAGCAGCTTGGGAACAGCTGACTCTGGGGCCAACGTCCTGACTTTC.

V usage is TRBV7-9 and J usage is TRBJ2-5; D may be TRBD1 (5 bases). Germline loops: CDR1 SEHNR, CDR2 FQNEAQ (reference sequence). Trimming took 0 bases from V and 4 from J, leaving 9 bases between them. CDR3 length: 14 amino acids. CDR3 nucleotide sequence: TGTGCCAGCAGCTTAGCAAGCCAGGGAGAGACCCAGTACTTC. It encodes CASSLASQGETQYF. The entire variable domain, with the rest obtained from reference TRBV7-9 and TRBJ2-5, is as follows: DTGVSQNPRHKITKRGQNVTFRCDPISEHNRLYWYRQTLGQGPEFLTYFQNEAQLEKSRLLSDRFSAERPKGSFSTLEIQRTEQGDSAMYLCASSLASQGETQYFGPGTRLLVL.

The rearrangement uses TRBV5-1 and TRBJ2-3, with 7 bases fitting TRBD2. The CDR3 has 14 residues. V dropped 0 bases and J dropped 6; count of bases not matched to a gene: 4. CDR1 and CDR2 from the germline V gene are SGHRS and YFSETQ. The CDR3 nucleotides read TGCGCCAGCAGCTTGGTGCAGGGAGGGGATACGCAGTATTTT. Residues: CASSLVQGGDTQYF.

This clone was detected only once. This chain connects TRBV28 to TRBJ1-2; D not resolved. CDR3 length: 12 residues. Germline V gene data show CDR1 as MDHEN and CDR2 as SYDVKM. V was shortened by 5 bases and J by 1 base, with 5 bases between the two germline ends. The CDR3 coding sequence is TGTGCCAGCAGTCCCAGTAACTATGGCTACACCTTC. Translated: CASSPSNYGYTF.

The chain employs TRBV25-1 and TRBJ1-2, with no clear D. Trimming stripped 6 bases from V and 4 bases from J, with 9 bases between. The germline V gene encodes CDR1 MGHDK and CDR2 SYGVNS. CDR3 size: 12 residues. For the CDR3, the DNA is TGTGCCAGCAGGACCGGGGTCTATGGCTACACCTTC. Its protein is CASRTGVYGYTF.

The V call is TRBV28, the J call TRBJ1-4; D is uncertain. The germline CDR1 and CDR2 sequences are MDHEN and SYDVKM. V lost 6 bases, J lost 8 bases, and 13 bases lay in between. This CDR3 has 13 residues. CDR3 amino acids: CASRPRLQEKLFF. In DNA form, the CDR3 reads TGTGCCAGCAGACCCAGACTCCAAGAAAAACTGTTTTTT.

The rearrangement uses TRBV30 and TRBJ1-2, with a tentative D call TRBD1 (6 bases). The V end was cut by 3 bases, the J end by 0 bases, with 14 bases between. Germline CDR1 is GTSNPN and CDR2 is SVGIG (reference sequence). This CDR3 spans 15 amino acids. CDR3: CAWSEQGPANYGYTF. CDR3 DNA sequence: TGTGCCTGGAGCGAGCAGGGGCCGGCTAACTATGGCTACACCTTC.

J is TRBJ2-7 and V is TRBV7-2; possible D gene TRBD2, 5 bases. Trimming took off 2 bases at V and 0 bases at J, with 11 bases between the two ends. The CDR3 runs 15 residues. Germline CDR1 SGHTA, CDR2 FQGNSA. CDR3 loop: CASSLSPLASYEQYF. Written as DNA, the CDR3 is TGTGCCAGCAGCTTAAGTCCCCTAGCCTCCTACGAGCAGTACTTC. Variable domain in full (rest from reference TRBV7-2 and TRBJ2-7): GAGVSQSPSNKVTEKGKDVELRCDPISGHTALYWYRQSLGQGLEFLIYFQGNSAPDKSGLPSDRFSAERTGGSVSTLTIQRTQQEDSAVYLCASSLSPLASYEQYFGPGTRLTVT.

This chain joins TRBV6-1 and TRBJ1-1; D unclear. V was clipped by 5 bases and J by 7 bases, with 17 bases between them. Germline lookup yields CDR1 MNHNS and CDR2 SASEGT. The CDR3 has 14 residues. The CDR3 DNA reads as TGTGCCAGCAGTAAACCCGGGGAGCGCTTTGAAGCTTTCTTT. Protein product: CASSKPGERFEAFF.

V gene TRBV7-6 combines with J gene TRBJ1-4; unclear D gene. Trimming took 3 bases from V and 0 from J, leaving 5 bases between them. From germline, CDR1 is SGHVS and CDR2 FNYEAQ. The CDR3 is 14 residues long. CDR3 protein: CASSFLATNEKLFF. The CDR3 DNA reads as TGTGCCAGCAGCTTTCTTGCAACTAATGAAAAACTGTTTTTT.